The rows below give T cell receptor beta chains drawn from one sample of a study of blood T cell repertoires in COVID-19. This table comes from immunoSEQ multiplex PCR, and its TCRdb copy is limited to in-frame clones, with some not included. Here the sample spans some 74,000 clones, 65% to 85% being singletons. Sequences were obtained from peripheral blood. These receptors all come from a woman aged 80 or over with active or convalescent COVID-19. The CDR3 runs from the conserved cysteine through the conserved F or W. Each record gives: clone size, V gene, D gene, J gene, CDR3 DNA, CDR3 protein. D genes are given only for firm matches. Clone size appears in some rows only: once, few, many, or a class for an expanded clone.

>.|TRBV5-1|.|TRBJ1-1
TGCGCCAGTAAAAACACCGGGTCCAACACTGAAGCTTTCTTT
CASKNTGSNTEAFF
>.|TRBV24-1|.|TRBJ2-5
TGTGCCACCAGTGACGCGAGGAGGGGTTTCGAGACCCAGTACTTC
CATSDARRGFETQYF
>.|TRBV20-1|.|TRBJ2-3
TGCAGTGCAGGACCGGGGGATACGCAGTATTTT
CSAGPGDTQYF
>many|TRBV2|.|TRBJ2-2
TGTGCCAGCAGTGAACAGTTGGGGAGCACCGGGGAGCTGTTTTTT
CASSEQLGSTGELFF
>.|TRBV5-3|.|TRBJ1-3
TGTGCCAGAAGCTCCACGGTAATGCTTGACTCTGGAAACACCATATATTTT
CARSSTVMLDSGNTIYF
>.|TRBV7-2|TRBD1|TRBJ2-1
TGTGCCAGCAGCTCGGGACAGGGGGGGTCTGGGGAGCAGTTCTTC
CASSSGQGGSGEQFF
>.|TRBV28|.|TRBJ2-2
TGTGCCAGCAGCCGTGTCGGGACACTCTCGAACACCGGGGAGCTGTTTTTT
CASSRVGTLSNTGELFF
>.|TRBV5-1|.|TRBJ1-6
TGCGCCAGCACTGTAAGTGGGATGGGGGGTAATTCACCCCTCCACTTT
CASTVSGMGGNSPLHF
>.|TRBV24-1|.|TRBJ2-2
TGTGCCACCAGTGAACCTACAGGGAACACCGGGGAGCTGTTTTTT
CATSEPTGNTGELFF
>.|TRBV3-1/TRBV3-2|TRBD2|TRBJ2-7
TGTGCCAGCAGCCAGGGATATGGGACTAGCGGGAGAATAAGGGGCTACGAGCAGTACTTC
CASSQGYGTSGRIRGYEQYF
>.|TRBV6-6|.|TRBJ1-1
TGTGCCAGCAGTTACCCGTCAGGGAGGTCGTACACTGAAGCTTTCTTT
CASSYPSGRSYTEAFF
>once|TRBV18|TRBD1|TRBJ2-7
TGTGCCAGCTCACGGGACAGGTCCAAACAATACGAGCAGTACTTC
CASSRDRSKQYEQYF
>.|TRBV9|.|TRBJ2-1
TGTGCCAGCAGCGCGCCCCCCTACAGGGAAAGCTCCTACAATGAGCAGTTCTTC
CASSAPPYRESSYNEQFF
>.|TRBV28|.|TRBJ1-2
TGTGCCAGCAAATTACTGGGCAGCGGCTATGGCTACACCTTC
CASKLLGSGYGYTF
>.|TRBV7-2|.|TRBJ2-5
TGTGCCAGCAGCTCACAACAGGGGACTGGGGAGACCCAGTACTTC
CASSSQQGTGETQYF
>.|TRBV5-1|.|TRBJ1-1
TGCGCCAGCAGCTTGTTGCATGAACCCACCGGGCCCCTCGGGAAGAACACTGAAGCTTTCTTT
CASSLLHEPTGPLGKNTEAFF
>.|TRBV19|TRBD1|TRBJ1-3
TGTGCCAGCCACCCAACAGGGGCAAACGGAAACACCATATATTTT
CASHPTGANGNTIYF
>medium-sized|TRBV27|.|TRBJ2-5
TGTGCCAGCAGTTATATGTATAGGGGAATCCAAGAGACCCAGTACTTC
CASSYMYRGIQETQYF
>few|TRBV19|TRBD1|TRBJ2-4
TGTGCCGCAGGACAGGGACGGGATTCGGCGGACATTCAGTACTTC
CAAGQGRDSADIQYF
>.|TRBV9|TRBD1|TRBJ1-3
TGTGCCAGCAGCGTAGGTCAGGGGGGCCGCGAGCTTGGAAACACCATATATTTT
CASSVGQGGRELGNTIYF
>.|TRBV12-5|.|TRBJ1-4
TGTGCTAGTGCCCGGGGGGCAACTAATGAAAAACTGTTTTTT
CASARGATNEKLFF
>.|TRBV7-6|TRBD2|TRBJ2-1
TGTGCCAGCAGCTTAGGGTCCGGACTAGCGGAGATATACAATGAGCAGTTCTTC
CASSLGSGLAEIYNEQFF
>few|TRBV19|TRBD1|TRBJ1-6
TGTGCCAGTGGCACGGGACAGGGGTATTCACCCCTCCACTTT
CASGTGQGYSPLHF
>.|TRBV10-3|TRBD2|TRBJ2-7
TGTGCCATCAGTGACCCGCCCGAGACGGGAGGATCCTACGAGCAGTACTTC
CAISDPPETGGSYEQYF
>.|TRBV5-1|TRBD2|TRBJ2-1
TGCGCCAGCAGCCGCACCGGACTAGCGGAAAACAATGAGCAGTTCTTC
CASSRTGLAENNEQFF
>once|TRBV6-5|TRBD2|TRBJ2-3
TGTGCCAGCAGTACGGGACTAGCGGTCACAGATACGCAGTATTTT
CASSTGLAVTDTQYF
>few|TRBV6-1|.|TRBJ2-1
TGTGCCAGCAGTGAACGTCCGACCTCAGGGGTTGTAGGCAATGAGCAGTTCTTC
CASSERPTSGVVGNEQFF
>.|TRBV7-3|TRBD1|TRBJ2-2
TGTGCCAGCAGCTCATCAGGGGGCGGGGAGCTGTTTTTT
CASSSSGGGELFF
>.|TRBV24-1|.|TRBJ1-1
TGTGCCACCAGTGGTGTGGGGGGTATTTCGACTGAAGCTTTCTTT
CATSGVGGISTEAFF
>.|TRBV27|TRBD1|TRBJ2-7
TGTGCCAGCACCATTTTCGGGACAGGGCCCTACGAGCAGTACTTC
CASTIFGTGPYEQYF
>few|TRBV4-1|TRBD1|TRBJ1-1
TGCGCCAGCAGATGGACAGGGGACACTGAAGCTTTCTTT
CASRWTGDTEAFF
>few|TRBV28|TRBD1|TRBJ1-4
TGTGCCAGCAGTATAGGGGGCGTGGGGGCTAATGAAAAACTGTTTTTT
CASSIGGVGANEKLFF
>.|TRBV27|TRBD1|TRBJ2-5
TGTGCCAGCAGTAGTTTCCCGAGGGACAGGGAGGAGACCCAGTACTTC
CASSSFPRDREETQYF
>.|TRBV6-4|TRBD2|TRBJ2-3
TGTGCCAGCAGCCTTGAAGCGGGGGGGATCCGGGATACGCAGTATTTT
CASSLEAGGIRDTQYF
>.|TRBV5-5|TRBD1|TRBJ1-2
TGTGCCAGCAGCTTGGCGACAGGGAACTATGGCTACACCTTC
CASSLATGNYGYTF
>.|TRBV7-3|TRBD2|TRBJ2-1
TGTGCCAGCAGCCACAGCGGGGTCGACAATGAGCAGTTCTTC
CASSHSGVDNEQFF
>.|TRBV18|TRBD2|TRBJ2-5
TGTGCCAGCTCTATAGGGACTATTAGAGGAGAGACCCAGTACTTC
CASSIGTIRGETQYF
>.|TRBV7-2|TRBD1|TRBJ2-5
TGTGCCAGCAGACGAGGGGACAGCGGAGAGACCCAGTACTTC
CASRRGDSGETQYF
>once|TRBV6-6|.|TRBJ2-1
TGTGCCAGCACTTTCCTCAATGGCGGGGATGAGCAGTTCTTC
CASTFLNGGDEQFF
>.|TRBV15|.|TRBJ1-6
TGTGCCACCAGCAGCAGAAGGGGGGGATCACCCCTCCACTTT
CATSSRRGGSPLHF
>.|TRBV10-3|.|TRBJ2-7
TGTGCCATCAGTGAATCAGGACAGAATTCTTACGAGCAGTACTTC
CAISESGQNSYEQYF
>.|TRBV7-2|.|TRBJ2-3
TGTGCCAGCAGCGTGGACTCTAACACAGATACGCAGTATTTT
CASSVDSNTDTQYF
>once|TRBV7-6|.|TRBJ2-5
TGTGCCAGCGGGGGTCGAGGGGGATCGGAGACCCAGTACTTC
CASGGRGGSETQYF
>.|TRBV18|TRBD1|TRBJ1-6
TGTGCCAGCTCACTGGGACAGGCTAATTCACCCCTCCACTTT
CASSLGQANSPLHF
>once|TRBV9|.|TRBJ2-3
TGTGCCAGCAGCGGGTCGACTGGGGGCGCGTCCACAGATACGCAGTATTTT
CASSGSTGGASTDTQYF
>.|TRBV12-3/TRBV12-4|.|TRBJ1-5
TGTGCCAGCAGGGGAGGCAATCAGCCCCAGCATTTT
CASRGGNQPQHF
>.|TRBV7-9|.|TRBJ2-7
TGTGCCAGCAGCCTCCCGGGGAGCTCCTACGAGCAGTACTTC
CASSLPGSSYEQYF
>.|TRBV28|.|TRBJ2-4
TGTGCCAGCAGAACGCCCGGGTACCATCTTCAGTACTTC
CASRTPGYHLQYF
>many|TRBV6-1|TRBD1|TRBJ2-2
TGTGCCAGCAGTCAAGGACAGGGGCGAGGCACCGGGGAGCTGTTTTTT
CASSQGQGRGTGELFF
>.|TRBV4-3|TRBD2|TRBJ2-7
TGCGCCAGCAGCCAAATGGATTCGACTAGCGGGAGGGCCTCCCACGAGCAGTACTTC
CASSQMDSTSGRASHEQYF
>.|TRBV28|.|TRBJ2-5
TGTGCCAGCAGTCTACCCTCAACCGAGACCCAGTACTTC
CASSLPSTETQYF
>.|TRBV2|TRBD2|TRBJ2-3
TGTGCCACCCAAGTAGCGGGGAACACAGATACGCAGTATTTT
CATQVAGNTDTQYF
>.|TRBV7-9|.|TRBJ2-1
TGTGCCAGCAGCATCCAGGACTCCTCTAGTAGCCCCTACAATGAGCAGTTCTTC
CASSIQDSSSSPYNEQFF
>.|TRBV4-3|.|TRBJ2-1
TGCGCCAGCAGCCAAGCCGCGTTATACAATGAGCAGTTCTTC
CASSQAALYNEQFF
>.|TRBV5-5|TRBD1|TRBJ1-3
TGTGCCAGCAGCTTGGCCTTAGCAGGGGGATCTGGAAACACCATATATTTT
CASSLALAGGSGNTIYF
>.|TRBV4-2|TRBD1|TRBJ2-1
TGTGCCAGCAGCCAAGATCGCCCACAGTCGAGCTCAGGGGGCCATGAGCAGTTCTTC
CASSQDRPQSSSGGHEQFF
>.|TRBV3-1/TRBV3-2|.|TRBJ1-3
TGTGCCAGCAGCCAAATAGACAGCACCATATATTTT
CASSQIDSTIYF
>.|TRBV30|.|TRBJ2-7
TGTGCCTGGAGTGTGGGCCAGCTCTACGAGCAGTACTTC
CAWSVGQLYEQYF